The next 28 T cell receptor beta chains were all read from a single sample in a study of T cell repertoires in cytomegalovirus infection. MiXCR, run by TCRdb on the reads, gives a single entry per CDR3 protein. The sample holds 650,000 to 900,000 distinct CDR3 sequences, 25% to 30% seen once. Antigen specificity for these receptors is unknown. The sample was cultured CD8+ T cells from PBMCs, taken from culture after CMV antigen stimulation. The receptors come from a human donor in good health (CMV status not recorded). Some clones in this sample may be carry-over from other donors' samples.

The chain combines TRBV27 with TRBJ2-3, with TRBD2 matching over 11 bases. Losses at the gene ends were 5 bases for V and 4 bases for J; bases not matched to a gene: 5. Germline loops: CDR1 MNHEY, CDR2 SMNVEV (reference sequence). This CDR3 spans 15 amino acids. This CDR3 is CASSVTSGEADTQYF. The DNA for the CDR3 is TGTGCCAGCAGTGTGACTAGCGGGGAGGCAGATACGCAGTATTTT.

The V call is TRBV27, the J call TRBJ1-6; D may be TRBD1 (5 bases). V gave up 6 bases and J gave up 6 bases, with 12 bases separating them. This CDR3 contains 14 residues. Germline V gene sequence: CDR1 MNHEY, CDR2 SMNVEV (reference sequence). This CDR3 is CASSPGLSNSPLHF. CDR3 bases: TGTGCCAGCAGCCCGGGGCTTTCTAATTCACCCCTCCACTTT.

This clonotype was counted between two and nine times. This rearrangement joins TRBV27 to TRBJ2-1; 10 bases fit TRBD2. Germline CDR1 MNHEY, CDR2 SMNVEV (reference sequence). V was clipped by 10 bases and J by 4 bases; unmatched bases: 10. This CDR3 has 15 amino acids. CDR3 DNA: TGTGCCACCCTCCCCACTAGCGGGGCGTACAATGAGCAGTTCTTC. The encoded protein is CATLPTSGAYNEQFF.

This rearrangement joins TRBV28 to TRBJ2-3, with a possible D match to TRBD2 (6 bases). This CDR3 has 17 residues. Germline loops: CDR1 MDHEN, CDR2 SYDVKM. The V end was cut by 6 bases, the J end by 1 base, with 20 bases between. The DNA for the CDR3 is TGTGCCAGCAGCCCCATCCCCTCTAGCGACCGCACAGATACGCAGTATTTT. Translation gives CASSPIPSSDRTDTQYF. Variable domain in full (rest from reference TRBV28 and TRBJ2-3): DVKVTQSSRYLVKRTGEKVFLECVQDMDHENMFWYRQDPGLGLRLIYFSYDVKMKEKGDIPEGYSVSREKKERFSLILESASTNQTSMYLCASSPIPSSDRTDTQYFGPGTRLTVL.

This clonotype was picked up many times. The chain has TRBV7-6 and TRBJ2-6, with D possibly being TRBD2 (6 bases). The V gene's germline CDR1 is SGHVS and CDR2 FNYEAQ. The V gene lost 1 base and the J gene lost 3 bases, with 19 bases spanning the gap. The CDR3 is 19 residues long. CDR3 in DNA: TGTGCCAGCAGCTTAGGGTTCCATGAGTCCGGGAGTGGGGCCAACGTCCTGACTTTC. Translating gives CASSLGFHESGSGANVLTF.

V gene TRBV6-5 combines with J gene TRBJ2-2; TRBD1 agrees at 7 bases. Trimming at V came to 1 base and at J to 0 bases, leaving 5 bases not matched to a gene. The CDR3 totals 17 residues. Per the germline V gene, CDR1 is MNHEY and CDR2 is SVGAGI. CDR3: CASSYYSGTANTGELFF. CDR3 DNA sequence: TGTGCCAGCAGTTACTATTCCGGGACAGCGAACACCGGGGAGCTGTTTTTT.

The J gene is TRBJ1-3, the V gene TRBV10-3; possibly TRBD1 for D (6 bases). With 4 bases removed from V and 7 bases from J, the gap between germline ends came to 20 bases. The CDR3 covers 16 residues. Germline V lookup: CDR1 ENHRY, CDR2 SYGVKD. Written as DNA, the CDR3 is TGTGCCATCAGTGGTCGTAGCAGGGACATTGGGAACACCATATATTTT. Encoded protein: CAISGRSRDIGNTIYF.

The rearrangement links TRBV29-1 to TRBJ1-2, with 7 bases fitting TRBD1. There are 12 residues in the CDR3. V lost 3 bases, J lost 7 bases, and 5 bases stayed unmatched. The germline V gene encodes CDR1 SQVTM and CDR2 ANQGSEA. CDR3 nucleotides: TGCAGCGTTGAGGACAGGTCTCCTGGCTACACCTTC. As protein: CSVEDRSPGYTF.

The gene calls are TRBV9 and TRBJ1-4; D remains unclear. This CDR3 has 15 amino acids. Germline V gene lookup returns CDR1 SGDLS and CDR2 YYNGEE. Trimming pared 0 bases from V and 2 bases from J, leaving 8 bases between. The CDR3 coding sequence is TGTGCCAGCAGCGTAGATGGGTTGACTAATGAAAAACTGTTTTTT. Translated, it gives CASSVDGLTNEKLFF. Full variable domain (missing parts from reference TRBV9 and TRBJ1-4): DSGVTQTPKHLITATGQRVTLRCSPRSGDLSVYWYQQSLDQGLQFLIQYYNGEERAKGNILERFSAQQFPDLHSELNLSSLELGDSALYFCASSVDGLTNEKLFFGSGTQLSVL.

This chain uses TRBV29-1 with TRBJ2-1; 9 bases map to TRBD1. Germline trimming cut 3 bases from V and 4 bases from J; bases unmatched to any gene: 10. This CDR3 has 16 amino acids. Germline V gene lookup returns CDR1 SQVTM and CDR2 ANQGSEA. The CDR3 is CSVEGSDRGLYNEQFF. The DNA of the CDR3 is TGCAGCGTTGAGGGGTCCGACAGGGGGTTATACAATGAGCAGTTCTTC.

This clonotype was seen only a few times. J is TRBJ2-3 and V is TRBV7-6; possible D gene TRBD1, 6 bases. Germline V gives CDR1 SGHVS, CDR2 FNYEAQ. Trimming shortened V by 4 bases and J by 0 bases, and 11 bases separated the two germline ends. This CDR3 region has 15 residues. CDR3 sequence: CASSYRETSTDTQYF. The CDR3 nucleotides are TGTGCCAGCAGCTACAGGGAGACTAGCACAGATACGCAGTATTTT.

This clonotype was detected a few times. The chain recombines TRBV7-9 with TRBJ1-2; no firm D call. The V end lost 6 bases, the J end lost 2 bases, and 13 bases lay between the germline ends. The CDR3 runs to 14 residues. Per germline, CDR1 SEHNR and CDR2 FQNEAQ (reference sequence). The CDR3 DNA reads TGTGCCAGCAGGCCAGCCGACCAGAACTATGGCTACACCTTC. Protein product: CASRPADQNYGYTF.

The chain carries TRBV6-5 and TRBJ2-7, with a possible D match to TRBD2 (6 bases). This CDR3 has 16 residues. Germline assignment: CDR1 MNHEY and CDR2 SVGAGI. V was trimmed by 4 bases and J by 2 bases, leaving 18 bases between them. CDR3 sequence reads: CASSWGVGHVPYEQYF. The CDR3 bases are TGTGCCAGCAGTTGGGGGGTCGGGCACGTACCCTACGAGCAGTACTTC.

This clonotype was counted ten times or more. This may be a read error, as it is one base from a much larger clone. The chain joins TRBV7-8 to TRBJ1-1; D gene ambiguous. The CDR3 is 12 residues long. Germline assignment: CDR1 SGHVS and CDR2 FQNEAQ. Trimming removed 2 bases at V and 3 bases at J, with 4 bases between. The chain's CDR3 is CASSLRYTEAFF. The DNA of the CDR3 is TGTGCCAGCAGCTTAAGGTACACTGAAGCTTTCTTT.

V usage is TRBV27 and J usage is TRBJ2-4; a weak D match, TRBD2 (6 bases). The germline V gene has CDR1 MNHEY and CDR2 SMNVEV (reference sequence). V dropped 6 bases and J dropped 3 bases, with 12 bases sitting between them. The CDR3 has 14 residues. The CDR3 region has the DNA TGTGCCAGCAGCCGGGGGTCGGGCAAAAACATTCAGTACTTC. Its protein product is CASSRGSGKNIQYF.

The chain uses TRBV7-9 and TRBJ2-3; tentative D call: TRBD1 (5 bases). Trimming took off 1 base at V and 7 bases at J, with 15 bases between the two ends. The CDR3 sequence is 15 residues long. Looked up from germline, CDR1 is SEHNR and CDR2 is FQNEAQ (reference sequence). CDR3 loop: CASSLESQGLYTQYF. DNA of the CDR3: TGTGCCAGCAGCTTAGAGTCCCAGGGCCTTTATACGCAGTATTTT.

The genes are TRBV6-6 and TRBJ2-5; TRBD2 aligns across 10 bases. Germline assignment: CDR1 MNHNY and CDR2 SVGAGI (reference sequence). The CDR3 consists of 14 residues. The V and J ends lost 2 bases and 5 bases, in that order; junction bases with no gene match: 2. The chain's CDR3 is CASSYQLAGETQYF. In DNA, the CDR3 is TGTGCCAGCAGTTACCAACTAGCGGGGGAGACCCAGTACTTC.

This clonotype was seen ten or more times. J is TRBJ1-4 and V is TRBV7-2, with no clear D. The CDR3 is made up of 14 amino acids. The ends were cut back, 7 bases at V and 3 bases at J, with 12 bases in the middle. Per the germline V gene, CDR1 is SGHTA and CDR2 is FQGNSA. CDR3 sequence (DNA): TGTGCCAGCACCACGTCTGGGGCTAATGAAAAACTGTTTTTT. Protein product: CASTTSGANEKLFF.

The chain joins TRBV6-8 to TRBJ1-1; 8 bases match TRBD1. Unmatched junction bases numbered 11, after V lost 4 bases and J lost 7 bases. CDR3 length equals 15 residues. Germline V CDR1 and CDR2: MNHGY, SAAAGT. The CDR3, as DNA: TGTGCCAGCAGTTCAGACGGGACAGGCGGGCTTGAAGCTTTCTTT. Protein product: CASSSDGTGGLEAFF.

The V call is TRBV12-3 or TRBV12-4, the J call TRBJ2-1, with 8 positions matching TRBD2. V lost 6 bases, J lost 10 bases, and 8 bases stayed unmatched. The CDR3 length is 13 residues. The CDR3 DNA reads as TGTGCCAGCAGCCGGCCAGCGGGAGAAGAGCAGTTCTTC. Translated: CASSRPAGEEQFF.

The chain uses TRBV13 and TRBJ2-1; TRBD1 might be the D (5 bases). The V gene lost 1 base and the J gene lost 1 base, with 14 bases spanning the gap. The CDR3 runs to 17 residues. In germline, CDR1 is PRHDT, CDR2 FYEKMQ (reference sequence). The CDR3, as DNA: TGTGCCAGCAGCTTAGAATTGGGTCAGGGTTCCTACAATGAGCAGTTCTTC. It is translated as CASSLELGQGSYNEQFF.

V gene TRBV14 combines with J gene TRBJ1-1, with no clear D. This CDR3 is built from 13 residues. V lost 5 bases and J lost 7, with 14 bases in between. Germline loops: CDR1 SGHDN, CDR2 FVKESK. CDR3 region: CASSRKFGDEAFF. The CDR3 coding sequence is TGTGCCAGCAGCAGAAAATTCGGGGATGAAGCTTTCTTT.

The genes are TRBV19 and TRBJ1-1, with TRBD1 matching 9 bases. CDR3 length: 15 amino acids. CDR1 LNHDA and CDR2 SQIVND come from the germline V gene (reference sequence). The ends lost 6 bases at V and 4 bases at J; junction bases unmatched: 9. CDR3 nucleotide sequence: TGTGCCAGTAGGGCCGGGACAGGGCCTATCACTGAAGCTTTCTTT. Translated, it gives CASRAGTGPITEAFF.

The count of this clonotype is one. This may be a read error: a much more frequent sequence differs by one nucleotide. This chain connects TRBV7-6 to TRBJ2-1; D not certain. The CDR3 sequence is 13 residues long. CDR1 is SGHVS, CDR2 FNYEAQ, per germline. CDR3 nucleotide sequence: TGTACCAGCAGCTTATCAGAGAACAATGAGCAGTTCTTC. This translates into CTSSLSENNEQFF.

This chain connects TRBV20-1 to TRBJ1-2; TRBD1 might be the D (6 bases). Germline V gene lookup returns CDR1 DFQATT and CDR2 SNEGSKA (reference sequence). This CDR3 is built from 13 residues. The V and J ends lost 1 base and 2 bases respectively, with 8 bases between them. The chain's CDR3 is CSARGTGNYGYTF. The CDR3 DNA sequence: TGCAGTGCTAGAGGCACAGGGAACTATGGCTACACCTTC.

This clonotype was found many times. The gene calls are TRBV7-6 and TRBJ2-3; D gene ambiguous. Germline V gene sequence: CDR1 SGHVS, CDR2 FNYEAQ. The CDR3 is 15 residues long. V was clipped by 0 bases and J by 6 bases, with 13 bases between them. CDR3 sequence reads: CASSLAGSYGDTQYF. CDR3 sequence (DNA): TGTGCCAGCAGCTTAGCGGGTTCCTACGGGGATACGCAGTATTTT.

In nucleotides, the CDR3 is TGCGCCAGTCAGGGGGCAGGGGCAGGGGCTGAAGCTTTCTTT. Amino acids: CASQGAGAGAEAFF. The gene calls are TRBV4-3 and TRBJ1-1; 8 bases line up with TRBD1. CDR3 size: 14 residues. From germline, CDR1 is LGHNA and CDR2 YSLEER. V lost 9 bases, J lost 6 bases, and 12 bases stayed unmatched.

V gene TRBV6-1 combines with J gene TRBJ2-2; D is tentatively TRBD1 or TRBD2 (5 bases each). The germline V gene encodes CDR1 MNHNS and CDR2 SASEGT. Trimming left V 5 bases short and J 5 bases short, with 33 bases between. The CDR3 consists of 21 residues. CDR3 loop: CASSPPPGQGRMGERTGELFF. The DNA of the CDR3 is TGTGCCAGCAGTCCTCCTCCCGGCCAGGGACGGATGGGTGAACGGACCGGGGAGCTGTTTTTT.